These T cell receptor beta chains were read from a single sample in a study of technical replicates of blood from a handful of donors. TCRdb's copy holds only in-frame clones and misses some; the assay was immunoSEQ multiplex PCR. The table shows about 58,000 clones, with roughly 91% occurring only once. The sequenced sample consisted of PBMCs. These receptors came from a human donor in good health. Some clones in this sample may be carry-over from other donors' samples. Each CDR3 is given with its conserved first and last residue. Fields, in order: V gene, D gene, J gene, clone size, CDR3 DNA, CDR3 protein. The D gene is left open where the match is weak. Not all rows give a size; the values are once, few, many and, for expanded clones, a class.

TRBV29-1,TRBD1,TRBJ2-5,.,TGCAGCGTTGAGAGTGACAGGGGCAGGGAGACCCAGTACTTC,CSVESDRGRETQYF
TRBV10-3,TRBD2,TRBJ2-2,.,TGTGCCATCAGTCTCTCTAGCGGGAGGGCCGTGGGCACCGGGGAGCTGTTTTTT,CAISLSSGRAVGTGELFF
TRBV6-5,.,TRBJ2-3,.,TGTGCCAGCAGTTACCGGCTAGCACCGGATACGCAGTATTTT,CASSYRLAPDTQYF
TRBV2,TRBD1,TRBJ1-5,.,TGTGCCAGCAGTATACTACAGGGGGCATATCAGCCCCAGCATTTT,CASSILQGAYQPQHF
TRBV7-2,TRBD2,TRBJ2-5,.,TGTGCCAGCAGCTTAGAACTAGCGGGGGGCCTGAATCAAGAGACCCAGTACTTC,CASSLELAGGLNQETQYF
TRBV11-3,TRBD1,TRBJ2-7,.,TGTGCCAGCAGCTCGGGACAGAACACCTACGAGCAGTACTTC,CASSSGQNTYEQYF
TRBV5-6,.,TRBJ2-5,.,TGTGCCAGCAGCTTGGAGGCATCATGGAGGGAGACCCAGTACTTC,CASSLEASWRETQYF
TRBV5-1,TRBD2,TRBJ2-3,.,TGCGCCAGCAGCCGGGACTACCTTGGAGATACGCAGTATTTT,CASSRDYLGDTQYF
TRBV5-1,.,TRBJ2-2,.,TGCGCCAGCAGCATGCGGCGGTGGGACACCGGGGAGCTGTTTTTT,CASSMRRWDTGELFF
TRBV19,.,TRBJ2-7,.,TGTGCCAGTAGGGTCTTGGGCACCTCAGGCGAGCAGTACTTC,CASRVLGTSGEQYF
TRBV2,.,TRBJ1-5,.,TGTGCCAGCAGTGCTAACGGCAATCAGCCCCAGCATTTT,CASSANGNQPQHF
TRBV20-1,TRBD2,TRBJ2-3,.,TGCACCGGACTAGCTAGAGATACGCAGTATTTT,CTGLARDTQYF
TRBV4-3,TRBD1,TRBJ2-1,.,TGCGCCAGCAGCCGACAGGGGGGGGCTTACAATGAGCAGTTCTTC,CASSRQGGAYNEQFF
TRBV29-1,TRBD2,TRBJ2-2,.,TGCAGCGTTGGTTCCTACGCGGGGGGCACCGGGGAGCTGTTTTTT,CSVGSYAGGTGELFF
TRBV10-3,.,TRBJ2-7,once,TGTGCCATCAGCCCTTTGGGGGAGGCAACCTACGAGCAGTACTTC,CAISPLGEATYEQYF
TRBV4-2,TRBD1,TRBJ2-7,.,TGTGCCAGCAGGCCAGGGACAGGGGGTTCCTACGAGCAGTACTTC,CASRPGTGGSYEQYF
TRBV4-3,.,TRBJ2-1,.,TGCGCCAGCAGCCAAGCCTTAGGGGGCTACAATGAGCAGTTCTTC,CASSQALGGYNEQFF
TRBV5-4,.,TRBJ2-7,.,TGTGCCAGCAGCTTGTCATCAGGGGCCAGGGAGCAGTACTTC,CASSLSSGAREQYF
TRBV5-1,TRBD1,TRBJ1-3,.,TGCGCCAGCAGCACTTGGACAGGCGGTGGAAACACCATATATTTT,CASSTWTGGGNTIYF
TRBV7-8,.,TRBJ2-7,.,TGTGCCAGCAGCTTAGGCGACTACGAGCAGTACTTC,CASSLGDYEQYF
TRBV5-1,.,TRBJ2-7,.,TGCGCCAGCAGCACCCGGGGGTCTAGCGTTAACTACGAGCAGTACTTC,CASSTRGSSVNYEQYF
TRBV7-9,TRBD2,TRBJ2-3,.,TGTGCCAGCAGCCTGGGAGGGCGGGGACTAGCGCTCAGCACAGATACGCAGTATTTT,CASSLGGRGLALSTDTQYF
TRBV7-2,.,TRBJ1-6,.,TGTGCCAGCAGCAGACGACAACCAAATTCACCCCTCCACTTT,CASSRRQPNSPLHF
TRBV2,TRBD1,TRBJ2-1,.,TGTGCCAGCCGCCAGGGGGCGAACAATGAGCAGTTCTTC,CASRQGANNEQFF
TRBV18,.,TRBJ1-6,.,TGTGCCAGCTCACCAATTGCCCCTAGGACGGGATCACCCCTCCACTTT,CASSPIAPRTGSPLHF
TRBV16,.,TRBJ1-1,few,TGTGCCAGCAGCCAATCGTCCAGGGGAGCTTTCTTT,CASSQSSRGAFF
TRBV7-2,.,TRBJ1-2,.,TGTGCCAGCAGCCCAGGCTATGGCTACACCTTC,CASSPGYGYTF
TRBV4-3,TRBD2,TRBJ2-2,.,TGCGCCAGCAGCCCGGTCTGGGGGGGAGAGGACACCGGGGAGCTGTTTTTT,CASSPVWGGEDTGELFF
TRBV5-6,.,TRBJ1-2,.,TGTGCCAGCAGCTTGGCCGGGGGTGGCTACACCTTC,CASSLAGGGYTF
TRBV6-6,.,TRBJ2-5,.,TGTGCCAGCAGCGACCGTGGGCCCCCGGTGGCCCAGTACTTC,CASSDRGPPVAQYF
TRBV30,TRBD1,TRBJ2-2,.,TGTGCCTGGAACCCGGACAGGGGGACCGGGGAGCTGTTTTTT,CAWNPDRGTGELFF
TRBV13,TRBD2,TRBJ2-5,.,TGTGCCAGCAGCTTCGTCGTGGGACTAGCGGCCTTCGAGACCCAGTACTTC,CASSFVVGLAAFETQYF
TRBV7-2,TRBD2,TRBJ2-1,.,TGTGCCAGCAGCTTATTGACGGCGGGAGGAGTTGAGCAGTTCTTC,CASSLLTAGGVEQFF
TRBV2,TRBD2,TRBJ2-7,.,TGTGCCAGCAGGGAAAGACAGGGGACTAGCGGGAGGGCCTACGAGCAGTACTTC,CASRERQGTSGRAYEQYF
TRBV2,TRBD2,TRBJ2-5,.,TGTGCCAGCAGCAGTAGCGGGAGAGAGACCCAGTACTTC,CASSSSGRETQYF
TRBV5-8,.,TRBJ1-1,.,TGTGCCAGCAGCCGGGGGACGGTTACGAACACTGAAGCTTTCTTT,CASSRGTVTNTEAFF
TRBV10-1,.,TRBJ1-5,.,TGCGCCAGCAGTGACTACGACAGGCCTAGCAATCAGCCCCAGCATTTT,CASSDYDRPSNQPQHF
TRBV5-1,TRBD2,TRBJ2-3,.,TGCGCCAGCAGCCGGGAGGGAGGAGCAGCAGATACGCAGTATTTT,CASSREGGAADTQYF
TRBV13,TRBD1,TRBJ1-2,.,TGTGCCAGCAGCGGGGGACAGGGGAACTTCTATGGCTACACCTTC,CASSGGQGNFYGYTF
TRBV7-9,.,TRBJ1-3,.,TGTGCCAGCAGCTCACTGAGCTCTGGAAACACCATATATTTT,CASSSLSSGNTIYF
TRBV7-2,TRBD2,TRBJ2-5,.,TGTGCCAGCAGAGGGACTAGCATGGAGACCCAGTACTTC,CASRGTSMETQYF
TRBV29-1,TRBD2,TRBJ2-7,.,TGCAGCGTCTTAGCGGGACCCTACGAGCAGTACTTC,CSVLAGPYEQYF
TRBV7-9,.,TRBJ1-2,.,TGTGCCAGCAGCGGATACGCAACGGGATACTCTATGGACTACACCTTC,CASSGYATGYSMDYTF
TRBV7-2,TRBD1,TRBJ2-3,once,TGTGCCAGCAGTCTATCCGGGACAGCTAGCACAGATACGCAGTATTTT,CASSLSGTASTDTQYF
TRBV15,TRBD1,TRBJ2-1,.,TGTGCCACCAGCAGCAGACAGGGAACGGGCAATGAGCAGTTCTTC,CATSSRQGTGNEQFF